This TCR beta chain appears in the sequencing data of a study of metastatic and nonmetastatic thyroid tumors. Whole-study findings and limits: A significant increase in TCR beta diversity was reportedly seen in malignant thyroid tumors relative to benign nodules, in blood and tumor.

No treatment had been given to any patient before thyroid surgery. Regarding this clone: The antigen is undetermined.

From germline, CDR1 is DFQATT and CDR2 SNEGSKA (reference sequence). The CDR3 has 15 amino acids. Trimming took 6 bases from V and 4 from J; bases not matched to a gene: 12. Via MiXCR, TCRdb re-called the PCR reads. The sample lists around 20,000 clones, roughly 29% seen once, with 20% to 25% in the top ten. The TCR originated in a male donor with papillary thyroid cancer or a benign thyroid nodule (not recorded which). Some clones in this sample may be carry-over from other donors' samples. The specimen sequenced was tumor tissue. J is TRBJ2-7 and V is TRBV20-1; TRBD2 aligns across 10 bases. As DNA, the CDR3 is TGCAGTGCCGACCCGGCTAGCGGGAGTGATTACGAGCAGTACTTC. It is translated as CSADPASGSDYEQYF.